The T cell receptor beta chain described here comes from a study of cytomegalovirus exposure and HLA in healthy donors. Overall study context: Findings of an earlier analysis included some 120 million unique TCR beta sequences from roughly 200 million T cells.

General study points: What a later analysis showed was that several of the most significant clusters appeared linked to common viral pathogens.

There are a few counts of this clone. Its antigen is currently unknown. Researchers ran the PCR with 60 Vbeta and 13 Jbeta primers. Original processing notes: Later, tens of millions of unique TCR beta chains were counted in an analysis, and roughly 11 million of them were shared. Sequencing was performed with immunoSEQ multiplex PCR; in TCRdb, only in-frame clones are kept and a portion is missing. V, J and clone size were drawn from that table, and D and trimming were deduced from the DNA. The table shows 110,000 to 150,000 clones, with roughly 10% occurring only once. Germline V gene sequence: CDR1 MNHNY, CDR2 SVGAGI (reference sequence). The CDR3 consists of 14 residues. V was trimmed by 6 bases and J by 1 base, leaving 11 bases between them.

This clonotype originated in a male donor in good health and CMV-seronegative. Material: PBMCs. V gene TRBV6-6 combines with J gene TRBJ2-3, with unresolved D. The CDR3 region is CASSLTRGTDTQYF. The CDR3 bases are TGTGCCAGCAGCCTTACCCGGGGCACAGATACGCAGTATTTT.